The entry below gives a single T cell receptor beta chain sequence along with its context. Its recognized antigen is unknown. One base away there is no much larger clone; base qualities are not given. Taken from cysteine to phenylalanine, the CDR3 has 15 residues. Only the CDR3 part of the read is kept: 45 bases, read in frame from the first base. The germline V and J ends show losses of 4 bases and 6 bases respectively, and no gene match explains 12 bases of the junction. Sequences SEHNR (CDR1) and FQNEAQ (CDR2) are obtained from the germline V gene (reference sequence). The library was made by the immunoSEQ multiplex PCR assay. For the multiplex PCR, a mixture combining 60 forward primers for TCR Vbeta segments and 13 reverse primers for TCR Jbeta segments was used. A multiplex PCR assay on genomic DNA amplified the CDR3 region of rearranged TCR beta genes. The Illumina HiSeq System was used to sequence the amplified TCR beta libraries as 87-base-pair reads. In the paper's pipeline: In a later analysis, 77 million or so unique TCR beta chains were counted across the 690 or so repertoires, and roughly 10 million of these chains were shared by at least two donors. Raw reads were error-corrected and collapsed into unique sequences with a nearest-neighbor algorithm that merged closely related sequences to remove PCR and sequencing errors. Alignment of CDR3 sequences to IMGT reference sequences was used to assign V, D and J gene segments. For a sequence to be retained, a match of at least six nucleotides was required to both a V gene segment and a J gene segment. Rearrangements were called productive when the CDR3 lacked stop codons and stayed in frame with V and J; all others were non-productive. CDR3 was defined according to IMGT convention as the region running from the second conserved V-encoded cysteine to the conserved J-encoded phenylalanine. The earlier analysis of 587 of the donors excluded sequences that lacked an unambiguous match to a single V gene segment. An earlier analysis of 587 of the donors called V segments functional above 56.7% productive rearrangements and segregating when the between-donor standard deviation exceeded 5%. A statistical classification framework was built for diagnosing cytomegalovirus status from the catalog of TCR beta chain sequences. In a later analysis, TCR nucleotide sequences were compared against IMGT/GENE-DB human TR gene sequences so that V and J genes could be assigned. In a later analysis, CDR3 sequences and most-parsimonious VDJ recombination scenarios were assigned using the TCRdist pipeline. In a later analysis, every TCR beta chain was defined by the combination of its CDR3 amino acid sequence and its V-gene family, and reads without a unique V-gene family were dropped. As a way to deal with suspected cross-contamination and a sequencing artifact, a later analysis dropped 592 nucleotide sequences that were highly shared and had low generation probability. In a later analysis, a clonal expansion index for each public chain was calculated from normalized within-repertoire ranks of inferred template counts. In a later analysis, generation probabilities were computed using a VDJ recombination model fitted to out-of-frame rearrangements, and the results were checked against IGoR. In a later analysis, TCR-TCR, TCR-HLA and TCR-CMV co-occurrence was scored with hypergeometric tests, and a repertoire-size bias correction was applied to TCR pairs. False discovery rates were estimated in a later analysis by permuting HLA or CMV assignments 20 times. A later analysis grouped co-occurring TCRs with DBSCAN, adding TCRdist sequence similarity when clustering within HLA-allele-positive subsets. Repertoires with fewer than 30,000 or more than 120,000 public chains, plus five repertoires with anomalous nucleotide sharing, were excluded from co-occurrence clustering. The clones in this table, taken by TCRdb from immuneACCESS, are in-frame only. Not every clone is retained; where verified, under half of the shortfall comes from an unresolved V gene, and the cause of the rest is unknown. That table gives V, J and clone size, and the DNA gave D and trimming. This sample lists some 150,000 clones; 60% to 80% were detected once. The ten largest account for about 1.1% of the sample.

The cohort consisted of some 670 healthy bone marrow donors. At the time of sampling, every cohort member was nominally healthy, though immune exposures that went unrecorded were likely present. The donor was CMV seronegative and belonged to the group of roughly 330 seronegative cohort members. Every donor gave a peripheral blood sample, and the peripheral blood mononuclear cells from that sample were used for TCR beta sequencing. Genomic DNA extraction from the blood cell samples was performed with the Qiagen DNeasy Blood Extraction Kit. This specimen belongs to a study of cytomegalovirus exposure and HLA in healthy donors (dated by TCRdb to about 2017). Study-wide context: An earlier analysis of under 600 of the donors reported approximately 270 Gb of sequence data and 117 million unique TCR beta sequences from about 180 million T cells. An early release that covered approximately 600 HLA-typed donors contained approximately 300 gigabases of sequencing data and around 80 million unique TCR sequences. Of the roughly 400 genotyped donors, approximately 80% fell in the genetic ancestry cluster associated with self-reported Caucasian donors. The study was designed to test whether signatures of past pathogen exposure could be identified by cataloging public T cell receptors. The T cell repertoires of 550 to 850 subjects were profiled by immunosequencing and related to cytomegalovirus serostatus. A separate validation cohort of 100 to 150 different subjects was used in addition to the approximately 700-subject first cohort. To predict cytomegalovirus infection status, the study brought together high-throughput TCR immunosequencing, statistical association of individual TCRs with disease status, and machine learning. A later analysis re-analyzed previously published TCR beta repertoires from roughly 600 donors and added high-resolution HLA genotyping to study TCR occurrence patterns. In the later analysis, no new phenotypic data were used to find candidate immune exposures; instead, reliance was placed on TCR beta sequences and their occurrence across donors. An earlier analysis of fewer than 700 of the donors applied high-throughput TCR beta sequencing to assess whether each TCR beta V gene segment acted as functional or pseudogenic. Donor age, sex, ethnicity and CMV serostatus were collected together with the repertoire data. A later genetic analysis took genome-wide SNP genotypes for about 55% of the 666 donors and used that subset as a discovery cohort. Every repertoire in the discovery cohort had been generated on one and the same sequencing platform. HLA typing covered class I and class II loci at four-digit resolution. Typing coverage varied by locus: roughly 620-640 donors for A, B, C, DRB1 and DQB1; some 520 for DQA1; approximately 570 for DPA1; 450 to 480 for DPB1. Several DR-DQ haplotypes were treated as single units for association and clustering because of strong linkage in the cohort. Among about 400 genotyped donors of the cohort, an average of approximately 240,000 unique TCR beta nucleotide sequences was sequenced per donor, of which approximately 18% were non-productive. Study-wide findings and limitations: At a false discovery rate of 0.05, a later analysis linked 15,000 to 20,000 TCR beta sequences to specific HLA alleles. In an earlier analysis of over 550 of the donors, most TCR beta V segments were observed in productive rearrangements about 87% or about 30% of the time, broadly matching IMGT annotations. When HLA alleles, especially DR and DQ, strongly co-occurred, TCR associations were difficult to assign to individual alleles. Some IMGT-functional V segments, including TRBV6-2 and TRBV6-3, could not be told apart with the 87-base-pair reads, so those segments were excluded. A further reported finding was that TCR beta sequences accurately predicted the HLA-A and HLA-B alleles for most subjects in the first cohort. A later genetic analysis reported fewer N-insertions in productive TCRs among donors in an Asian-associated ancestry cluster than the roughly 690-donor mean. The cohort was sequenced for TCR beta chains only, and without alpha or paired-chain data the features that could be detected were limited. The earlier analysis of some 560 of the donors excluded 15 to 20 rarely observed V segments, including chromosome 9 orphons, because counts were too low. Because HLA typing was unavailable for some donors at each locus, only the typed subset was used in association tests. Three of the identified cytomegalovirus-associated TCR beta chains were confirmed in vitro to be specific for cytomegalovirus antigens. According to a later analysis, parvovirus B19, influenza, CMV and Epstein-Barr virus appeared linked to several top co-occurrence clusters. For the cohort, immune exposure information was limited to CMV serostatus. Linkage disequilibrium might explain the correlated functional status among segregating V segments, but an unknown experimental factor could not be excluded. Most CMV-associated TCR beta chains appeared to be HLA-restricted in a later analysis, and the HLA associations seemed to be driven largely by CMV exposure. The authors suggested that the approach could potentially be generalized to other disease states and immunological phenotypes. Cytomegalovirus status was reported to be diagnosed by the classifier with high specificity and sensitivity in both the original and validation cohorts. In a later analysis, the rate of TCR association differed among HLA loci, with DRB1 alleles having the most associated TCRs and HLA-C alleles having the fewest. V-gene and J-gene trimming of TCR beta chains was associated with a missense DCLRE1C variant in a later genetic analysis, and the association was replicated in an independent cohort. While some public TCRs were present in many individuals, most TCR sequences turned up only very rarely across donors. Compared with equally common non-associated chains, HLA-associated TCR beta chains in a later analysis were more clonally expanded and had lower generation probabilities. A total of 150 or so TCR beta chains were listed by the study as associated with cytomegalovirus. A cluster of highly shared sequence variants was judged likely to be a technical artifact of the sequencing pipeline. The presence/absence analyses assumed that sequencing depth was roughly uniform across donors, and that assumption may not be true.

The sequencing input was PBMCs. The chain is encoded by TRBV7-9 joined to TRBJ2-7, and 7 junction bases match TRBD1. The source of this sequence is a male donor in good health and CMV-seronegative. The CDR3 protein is CASSSGTVHSSEQYF. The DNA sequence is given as TGTGCCAGCAGCTCAGGGACAGTGCATAGTAGCGAGCAGTACTTC. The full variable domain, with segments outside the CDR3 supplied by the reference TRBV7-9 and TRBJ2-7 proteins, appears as DTGVSQNPRHKITKRGQNVTFRCDPISEHNRLYWYRQTLGQGPEFLTYFQNEAQLEKSRLLSDRFSAERPKGSFSTLEIQRTEQGDSAMYLCASSSGTVHSSEQYFGPGTRLTVT.